Listed below are T cell receptor beta chains from one sample, sequenced in a study of cytomegalovirus exposure and HLA in healthy donors. Profiling relied on immunoSEQ multiplex PCR, and the TCRdb table lists in-frame clones only, not all of them. The table shows around 190,000 clones, with over 70% occurring only once. Sequenced material: PBMCs. The receptor set was obtained from a woman in her fifties or sixties in good health and CMV-seronegative. Each CDR3 is given without its conserved first and last residue. The order of the fields is CDR3 protein, V gene, J gene, clone size. Some rows mark clone size as missing; the rest say once, few, many or name a class of expanded clone.

CDR3aa: SKHRKRGNSYEQY; v_gene: TRBV11-3; j_gene: TRBJ2-7; abundance: .
CDR3aa: ASSKAAGTGINYGYT; v_gene: TRBV21-1; j_gene: TRBJ1-2; abundance: few
CDR3aa: ASSVTGTNYNEQF; v_gene: TRBV9; j_gene: TRBJ2-1; abundance: .
CDR3aa: ASSPEGTYEQY; v_gene: TRBV9; j_gene: TRBJ2-7; abundance: once
CDR3aa: ATSRVPGLAGSTDTQY; v_gene: TRBV15; j_gene: TRBJ2-3; abundance: .
CDR3aa: ASSLGQEPNYGYT; v_gene: TRBV13; j_gene: TRBJ1-2; abundance: few
CDR3aa: ASSPPSGRSTDTQY; v_gene: TRBV5-4; j_gene: TRBJ2-3; abundance: few
CDR3aa: SVGGRLAGGPNTGELF; v_gene: TRBV29-1; j_gene: TRBJ2-2; abundance: .
CDR3aa: ASSVQGLGANVLT; v_gene: TRBV19; j_gene: TRBJ2-6; abundance: .
CDR3aa: AWSISGDGYGYT; v_gene: TRBV30; j_gene: TRBJ1-2; abundance: .
CDR3aa: ASRPGVLNTGELF; v_gene: TRBV19; j_gene: TRBJ2-2; abundance: few
CDR3aa: ASSRDRGREQY; v_gene: TRBV11-2; j_gene: .; abundance: .
CDR3aa: AWSGASSYEQY; v_gene: TRBV30; j_gene: TRBJ2-7; abundance: few